The 17 T cell receptor beta chains listed next were all sequenced from one sample in a study of Ad26.COV2.S vaccination and SARS-CoV-2 variants (dated by TCRdb to about 2021). The library came from the immunoSEQ multiplex PCR assay. The source is immuneACCESS, and TCRdb retained only in-frame sequences with V and J called. Part of the clones is not carried over; for the studies checked, unresolved V genes explain less than half of this, and the remainder is unexplained. In this sample the table shows under 600,000 clones, roughly 87% of which occur a single time. The ten largest clones add up to approximately 1.7% of the sample. The label giving this sample's treatment or condition can be read as: 15 to 20 received Ad26.COV2.S at low or high dose, single or two shots; several received placebo; per-sample allocation not given. For vaccine and placebo recipients, repertoires were sequenced using samples collected on day 63 after the first injection.

This specimen was peripheral blood, taken in a trial of Ad26.COV2.S vaccine versus placebo. Receptor source: a person between 18 and 65 years old who received the Ad26.COV2.S COVID-19 vaccine or a placebo.

In DNA form, the CDR3 reads TGTGCCAGCAGATCGACAGGGGGCGACCAGTACTTC. Its protein product is CASRSTGGDQYF. The chain joins TRBV12-3 or TRBV12-4 to TRBJ2-5, with 10 bases aligning to TRBD1. The V and J ends lost 6 bases and 10 bases, in that order; junction bases with no gene match: 5. This CDR3 contains 12 residues.

The J gene is TRBJ2-3, the V gene TRBV6-1; 8 nucleotides align to TRBD2. The CDR3 runs to 15 residues. V shed 3 bases and J 6 bases; nucleotides not matched to a gene: 8. Germline lookup yields CDR1 MNHNS and CDR2 SASEGT. In DNA, the CDR3 is TGTGCCAGCAGTGAGTGGACTAGCTTTTCGGATACGCAGTATTTT. This sequence encodes CASSEWTSFSDTQYF.

The V gene is TRBV6-5, the J gene TRBJ2-1, with TRBD2 matching 7 bases. Germline CDR1 MNHEY, CDR2 SVGAGI. Unmatched junction bases numbered 7, after V lost 0 bases and J lost 5 bases. The CDR3 has 16 residues. The CDR3 nucleotides read TGTGCCAGCAGTTACTCGGGGAGGGCCCGGAACAATGAGCAGTTCTTC. Residues: CASSYSGRARNNEQFF.

The chain has TRBV5-5 and TRBJ1-6; a possible D gene is TRBD1 (5 bases). The CDR3 is 19 amino acids. From germline, CDR1 is SGHKS and CDR2 YYEKEE (reference sequence). V was shortened by 1 base and J by 2 bases, with 19 bases between the two germline ends. CDR3 sequence (DNA): TGTGCCAGCAGCTTGAGTGTCCAGGGACCAAATACCTATAATTCACCCCTCCACTTT. Translating it yields CASSLSVQGPNTYNSPLHF.

The V and J genes are TRBV6-5 and TRBJ2-7, with 7 bases fitting TRBD2. The V gene end was trimmed by 8 bases and the J gene end by 0 bases; junction bases not matched to a gene: 10. Germline lookup yields CDR1 MNHEY and CDR2 SVGAGI. This CDR3 spans 15 amino acids. CDR3 in DNA: TGTGCCAGCTCCGGCCTAGCGGCCACCTCCTACGAGCAGTACTTC. Protein: CASSGLAATSYEQYF.

The chain employs TRBV30 and TRBJ1-1; no clear D. CDR3 length: 13 residues. CDR1 GTSNPN and CDR2 SVGIG come from the germline V gene (reference sequence). The V gene lost 3 bases and the J gene lost 3 bases, with 11 bases spanning the gap. The CDR3 nucleotides read TGTGCCTGGAGCGCAAATATTTACACTGAAGCTTTCTTT. Protein sequence: CAWSANIYTEAFF.

The CDR3 protein is CASSGFQGWSEQYF. CDR3 bases: TGTGCCAGCAGTGGTTTCCAGGGGTGGAGCGAGCAGTACTTC. The chain uses TRBV28 and TRBJ2-7; weak D call: TRBD1 (6 bases). Germline CDR1 is MDHEN and CDR2 is SYDVKM. The V end was cut by 5 bases, the J end by 6 bases, with 17 bases between. This CDR3 has 14 residues.

This chain connects TRBV7-2 to TRBJ1-3, with TRBD1 as a possible D gene (5 bases). The V end lost 5 bases, the J end lost 0 bases, and 17 bases lay between the germline ends. This CDR3 has 17 amino acids. Germline lookup yields CDR1 SGHTA and CDR2 FQGNSA. CDR3 in DNA: TGTGCCAGCAGCATACCCCAGACAGCCTCCTCTGGAAACACCATATATTTT. Its protein is CASSIPQTASSGNTIYF.

The V and J genes are TRBV19 and TRBJ2-7; the D is unclear. The germline gives CDR1 LNHDA, CDR2 SQIVND (reference sequence). The CDR3 sequence is 13 residues long. Trimming stripped 6 bases from V and 0 bases from J, with 9 bases between. The CDR3 DNA sequence: TGTGCCAGTAGAGGTTCAGGCTCCTACGAGCAGTACTTC. It yields the protein CASRGSGSYEQYF.

This rearrangement joins TRBV7-2 to TRBJ2-7; unclear D gene. The CDR3 contains 13 residues. The V end lost 5 bases, the J end lost 2 bases, and 10 bases lay between the germline ends. Germline CDR1 is SGHTA and CDR2 is FQGNSA. The CDR3 DNA reads as TGTGCCAGCAGCGTCGTGTGGACCTACGAGCAGTACTTC. This codes for CASSVVWTYEQYF.

The chain has TRBV5-1 and TRBJ2-1; TRBD2 aligns across 14 bases. V trimming: 4 bases; J trimming: 2 bases; junction bases outside the gene matches: 17. In germline, CDR1 is SGHRS, CDR2 YFSETQ. The CDR3 has 21 residues. The CDR3: CASSAEISTSGRARAYNEQFF. The CDR3 DNA follows: TGCGCCAGCAGCGCTGAGATTTCGACTAGCGGGAGGGCTCGCGCCTACAATGAGCAGTTCTTC.

This chain joins TRBV7-2 and TRBJ2-7; TRBD1 or TRBD2 may be the D gene (5 bases each). CDR1 and CDR2 (germline): SGHTA, FQGNSA. The CDR3 length is 15 residues. The V gene lost 3 bases and the J gene lost 0 bases, with 12 bases spanning the gap. The CDR3 loop reads CASSFPGTTSYEQYF. The CDR3 DNA sequence: TGTGCCAGCAGCTTCCCCGGGACGACCTCCTACGAGCAGTACTTC.

The J gene is TRBJ2-1, the V gene TRBV5-4; the match to TRBD2 covers 8 bases. Germline CDR1 and CDR2: SGHNT and YYREEE (reference sequence). V shed 0 bases, J shed 4 bases, and the junction held 3 bases outside the gene matches. This CDR3 contains 15 residues. The CDR3 coding sequence is TGTGCCAGCAGCTTGGCGCCGGGAGGGTACAATGAGCAGTTCTTC. Its protein product is CASSLAPGGYNEQFF.

V usage is TRBV7-9 and J usage is TRBJ1-2; TRBD1 might be the D (5 bases). The length of the CDR3 is 15 residues. Trimming shortened V by 3 bases and J by 1 base, and 12 bases separated the two germline ends. Germline-derived CDR1 and CDR2 are SEHNR and FQNEAQ (reference sequence). CDR3: CASSLGVQGNYGYTF. CDR3 sequence (DNA): TGTGCCAGCAGCTTGGGGGTGCAGGGTAACTATGGCTACACCTTC.

This chain connects TRBV27 to TRBJ2-7; D is undetermined. Germline assignment: CDR1 MNHEY and CDR2 SMNVEV (reference sequence). This CDR3 is built from 17 residues. Trimming took off 8 bases at V and 3 bases at J, with 26 bases between the two ends. CDR3 nucleotide sequence: TGTGCCAGCTACGCCCAGACCCCAGATTCCTCCTACTACGAGCAGTACTTC. Translation gives CASYAQTPDSSYYEQYF.

The chain combines TRBV7-3 with TRBJ1-6, with D uncertain. The CDR3 totals 15 residues. With 0 bases removed from V and 1 base from J, the gap between germline ends came to 4 bases. The germline gives CDR1 SGHTA, CDR2 FQGTGA. The CDR3 sequence: CASSLTGSYNSPLHF. The CDR3, as DNA: TGTGCCAGCAGCTTAACTGGGTCCTATAATTCACCCCTCCACTTT.

The chain recombines TRBV11-2 with TRBJ1-2, with D perhaps matching TRBD1 (5 bases). Trimming cost V 5 bases and J 8 bases, with 15 bases left between them. Germline CDR1 and CDR2: SGHAT and FQNNGV. The CDR3 is made up of 13 amino acids. This CDR3 is CASSVGTGLGYTF. The CDR3 coding sequence is TGTGCCAGCAGCGTTGGGACGGGGCTCGGCTACACCTTC.